The 8 T cell receptor beta chains in this list originate from one sample, sequenced in a study of shared clonotypes between healthy human individuals. Measured with immunoSEQ multiplex PCR; TCRdb has only the in-frame clones, and not every one. The sample contains roughly 2 million clones, under 97% of which appear only once. Sequenced sample: naive CD4+ T cells sorted from blood. The subset is: CD45RA+ positively selected. The source is a man between 18 and 35 years old in good health.

The rearrangement joins TRBV11-2 to TRBJ1-5; D possibly corresponds to TRBD1 (5 bases). Per germline, CDR1 SGHAT and CDR2 FQNNGV. V lost 6 bases and J lost 6, with 12 bases in between. The CDR3 is 13 residues long. The CDR3 DNA is TGTGCCAGCAGTCCAAATAGGGGTCAGCCCCAGCATTTT. Its protein product is CASSPNRGQPQHF.

This sequence joins TRBV28 and TRBJ2-1; 9 bases agree with TRBD1. This CDR3 has 17 amino acids. The V and J ends lost 1 base and 3 bases, in that order; junction bases with no gene match: 7. In germline, CDR1 is MDHEN, CDR2 SYDVKM. The CDR3 loop reads CASSLSYRGLDYNEQFF. CDR3 nucleotides: TGTGCCAGCAGTTTATCCTACAGGGGGCTGGACTACAATGAGCAGTTCTTC.

The genes are TRBV4-1 and TRBJ2-2; 11 bases map to TRBD1. Germline loops: CDR1 MGHRA, CDR2 YSYEKL. The CDR3 loop spans 16 amino acids. J was trimmed by 7 bases and V by 4 bases; bases with no gene match: 8. The CDR3 reads CASSPKDRGLVGELFF. The CDR3 coding sequence is TGCGCCAGCAGCCCCAAGGACAGGGGGCTAGTCGGGGAGCTGTTTTTT.

This clone was seen a few times. This chain joins TRBV5-6 and TRBJ2-3; the D gene is possibly TRBD1 (6 bases). The CDR3 contains 16 residues. Germline V gene sequence: CDR1 SGHDT, CDR2 YYEEEE. Deletions cut 5 bases from V and 0 bases from J, with 16 bases between. CDR3 in DNA: TGTGCCAGCAGGTACCGTACGACAGGAAGCACAGATACGCAGTATTTT. The encoded protein is CASRYRTTGSTDTQYF.

The chain is built from TRBV2 and TRBJ1-2, with 7 bases fitting TRBD1. CDR1 and CDR2 from the germline V gene are SNHLY and FYNNEI. This CDR3 contains 16 residues. V shed 6 bases, J shed 3 bases, and the junction held 13 bases outside the gene matches. Here the CDR3 reads CASRHIRDSPHYGYTF. CDR3 nucleotide sequence: TGTGCCAGCAGGCACATCCGGGACAGCCCCCACTATGGCTACACCTTC. Based on the CDR3 plus reference TRBV2 and TRBJ1-2, the full variable domain is EPEVTQTPSHQVTQMGQEVILRCVPISNHLYFYWYRQILGQKVEFLVSFYNNEISEKSEIFDDQFSVERPDGSNFTLKIRSTKLEDSAMYFCASRHIRDSPHYGYTFGSGTRLTVV.

For this clone: This same CDR3 is encoded by further DNA sequences in the sample. J is TRBJ1-5 and V is TRBV2; D unclear. Germline-derived CDR1 and CDR2 are SNHLY and FYNNEI. This CDR3 is 13 amino acids long. The germline V and J ends were trimmed by 6 bases and 0 bases, with 6 bases remaining between them. The CDR3 DNA reads TGTGCCAGCAGGTCAGATAGCAATCAGCCCCAGCATTTT. This translates into CASRSDSNQPQHF.

The chain combines TRBV10-2 with TRBJ2-5; a possible D gene is TRBD2 (6 bases). The CDR3 is 13 residues long. V dropped 8 bases and J dropped 5 bases, with 15 bases sitting between them. The germline V gene has CDR1 WSHSY and CDR2 SAAADI. The CDR3 sequence is CASLEGSWETQYF. The CDR3 DNA is TGCGCCAGCTTGGAGGGATCATGGGAGACCCAGTACTTC.

The V call is TRBV30, the J call TRBJ2-7; 7 nucleotides agree with TRBD2. The CDR3 runs 14 residues. The V gene's germline CDR1 is GTSNPN and CDR2 SVGIG (reference sequence). V gave up 1 base and J gave up 3 bases; unmatched junction bases: 6. CDR3 region: CAWSDGLEVYEQYF. DNA for the CDR3: TGTGCCTGGAGTGACGGACTAGAGGTCTACGAGCAGTACTTC.